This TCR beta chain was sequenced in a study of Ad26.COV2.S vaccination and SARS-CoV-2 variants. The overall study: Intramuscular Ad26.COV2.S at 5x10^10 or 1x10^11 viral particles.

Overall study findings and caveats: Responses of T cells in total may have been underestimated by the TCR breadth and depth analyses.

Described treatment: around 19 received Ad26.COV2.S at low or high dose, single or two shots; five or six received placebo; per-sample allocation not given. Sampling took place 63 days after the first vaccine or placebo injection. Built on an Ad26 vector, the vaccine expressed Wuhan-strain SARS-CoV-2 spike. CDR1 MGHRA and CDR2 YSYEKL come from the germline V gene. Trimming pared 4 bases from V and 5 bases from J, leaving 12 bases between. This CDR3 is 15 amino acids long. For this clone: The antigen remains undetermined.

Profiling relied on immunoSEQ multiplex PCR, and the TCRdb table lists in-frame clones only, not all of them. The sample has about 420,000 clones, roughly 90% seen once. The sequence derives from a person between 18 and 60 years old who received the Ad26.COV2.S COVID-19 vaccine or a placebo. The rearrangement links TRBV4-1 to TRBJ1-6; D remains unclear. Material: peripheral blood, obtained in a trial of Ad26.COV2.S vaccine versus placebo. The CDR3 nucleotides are TGCGCCAGCAGCCGAATTGCCGGGGATAATTCACCCCTCCACTTT. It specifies CASSRIAGDNSPLHF.